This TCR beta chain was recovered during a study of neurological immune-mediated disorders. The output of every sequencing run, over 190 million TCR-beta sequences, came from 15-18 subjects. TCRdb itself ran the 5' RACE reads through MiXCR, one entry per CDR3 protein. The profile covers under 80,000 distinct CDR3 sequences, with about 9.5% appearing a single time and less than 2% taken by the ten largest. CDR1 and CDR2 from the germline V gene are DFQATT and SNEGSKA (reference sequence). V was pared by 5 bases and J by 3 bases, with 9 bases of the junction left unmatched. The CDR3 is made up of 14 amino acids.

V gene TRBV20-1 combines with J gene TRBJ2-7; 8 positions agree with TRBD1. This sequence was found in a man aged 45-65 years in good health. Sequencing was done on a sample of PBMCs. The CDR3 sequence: CSALDTTGGYEQYF. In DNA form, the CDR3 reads TGCAGTGCTTTGGACACCACAGGGGGCTACGAGCAGTACTTC.